Listed below are T cell receptor beta chains from one sample, sequenced in a study of cytomegalovirus exposure and HLA in healthy donors. Profiled with immunoSEQ multiplex PCR; TCRdb holds only in-frame clones, not every one. Here the sample spans 85,000 to 130,000 clones, roughly 88% being singletons. Sequencing was performed on PBMCs. The receptor source for this set is a young woman in good health and CMV-seronegative. Both conserved end residues are part of each CDR3. D genes are given only for firm matches. Rows may omit the clone size; those that give it use once, few, many or a size class.

len	j_gene	v_gene	abundance	d_gene	CDR3nt	CDR3aa
16	TRBJ2-1	TRBV5-1	.	.	TGCGCCAGCAGCCTAGGTCTAGCTCACTCCTACAATGAGCAGTTCTTC	CASSLGLAHSYNEQFF
13	TRBJ1-3	TRBV5-4	few	.	TGTGCCAGCAGCTTCTACTCTGGAAACACCATATATTTT	CASSFYSGNTIYF
12	TRBJ2-1	TRBV6-5	.	.	TGTGCCACCAAAGGGGCCTACAATGAGCAGTTCTTC	CATKGAYNEQFF
16	TRBJ2-7	TRBV25-1	.	TRBD2	TGTGCCAGCACCGAATGGGGACTAGAGAGGGCCTACGAGCAGTACTTC	CASTEWGLERAYEQYF
17	TRBJ1-2	TRBV9	.	TRBD1	TGTGCCAGCAACAAATTTCGGGACAGGGATGCGGACTATGGCTACACCTTC	CASNKFRDRDADYGYTF
11	TRBJ2-5	TRBV7-2	.	.	TGTGCCAGCAGCTTTATAGCGACCCAGTACTTC	CASSFIATQYF
13	TRBJ2-5	TRBV11-2	.	.	TGTGCCAGCAGGCCCTCGGCGGAGGGGACCCAGTACTTC	CASRPSAEGTQYF
14	TRBJ2-7	TRBV30	.	TRBD1	TGTGCCTGGAGTGTAGGCGGACAGGGCTACGAGCAGTACTTC	CAWSVGGQGYEQYF
16	TRBJ2-1	TRBV7-2	.	TRBD1	TGTGCCAGCAGCTTAGGGACAGGGAGGACCTACAATGAGCAGTTCTTC	CASSLGTGRTYNEQFF
16	TRBJ2-6	TRBV4-3	many	.	TGCGCCAGCAGCCAAGATGGGGGGACCGGGGCCAACGTCCTGACTTTC	CASSQDGGTGANVLTF
15	TRBJ1-2	TRBV11-2	.	.	TGTGCCAGCAGCTTAGATTCAGGGGTTGGCTATGGCTACACCTTC	CASSLDSGVGYGYTF
12	TRBJ2-1	TRBV30	few	.	TGTGCCTGGACACTAGGATTCGGTGAGCAGTTCTTC	CAWTLGFGEQFF
13	TRBJ1-1	TRBV28	.	.	TGTGCCAGCAGTCCACCGGTCGGCACTGAAGCTTTCTTT	CASSPPVGTEAFF
14	TRBJ1-1	TRBV6-1	.	TRBD1	TGTGCCAGCAGTGAGCCGGGACAGGCCACTGAAGCTTTCTTT	CASSEPGQATEAFF
15	TRBJ2-7	TRBV7-2	.	TRBD2	TGTGCCAGCAGCCGAGATAGCGGGAGGAAGGACGAGCAGTACTTC	CASSRDSGRKDEQYF
16	TRBJ1-2	TRBV9	.	.	TGTGCCAGCAGCGTGGGGATCTCCGGGACACATGGTGGCTACACCTTC	CASSVGISGTHGGYTF
15	TRBJ2-3	TRBV2	.	TRBD2	TGTGCCGGGACGCTAGCGGGGGGAAACACAGATACGCAGTATTTT	CAGTLAGGNTDTQYF
15	TRBJ2-1	TRBV7-2	.	TRBD1	TGTGCCAGCAGCCCAAGGGACAGGTTACATTGGGAGCAGTTCTTC	CASSPRDRLHWEQFF
12	TRBJ2-5	TRBV11-2	.	TRBD1	TGTGCCAGCAGCTTGGACAGGGAGACCCAGTACTTC	CASSLDRETQYF
13	TRBJ2-7	TRBV7-9	.	TRBD2	TGTGCCAGCAGCTTACTCGGGAGGGTCGAGCAGTACTTC	CASSLLGRVEQYF
14	TRBJ2-7	TRBV4-1	.	.	TGCGCCAGCAGCCAAGAGCAGGGTCGAGGCGAGCAGTACTTC	CASSQEQGRGEQYF
14	TRBJ2-3	TRBV6-1	.	.	TGTGCCAGCAGTGTACGGGGGAACACAGATACGCAGTATTTT	CASSVRGNTDTQYF
15	TRBJ1-2	TRBV13	.	.	TGTGCCAGCAGCACCCCCGCCCAGGGTAACTATGGCTACACCTTC	CASSTPAQGNYGYTF
16	TRBJ1-4	TRBV15	.	.	TGTGCCACCAGCCTAAACCGTGAGGTTTTGAATGAAAAACTGTTTTTT	CATSLNREVLNEKLFF
15	TRBJ2-7	TRBV10-3	few	TRBD2	TGTGCCATCAGTGAGTCTGGCGGGAGAGCCTCCGAGCAGTACTTC	CAISESGGRASEQYF
14	TRBJ1-5	TRBV2	once	.	TGTGCCAGCAGTGAGGCAGGAGGGTATCAGCCCCAGCATTTT	CASSEAGGYQPQHF
17	TRBJ1-6	TRBV5-1	.	TRBD1	TGCGCCAGCAGCTCCCGGGACAGCGGCTCCTATAATTCACCCCTCCACTTT	CASSSRDSGSYNSPLHF
15	TRBJ2-1	TRBV19	few	.	TGTGCCAGTCTCCCTATGACTAGTTCCCAAACTCAACAGTTCTTC	CASLPMTSSQTQQFF
15	TRBJ2-2	TRBV27	once	TRBD1	TGTGCCAGCGGACAGGGAATAGGGAACACCGGGGAGCTGTTTTTT	CASGQGIGNTGELFF
11	TRBJ2-1	TRBV20-1	.	.	TGCAGTGCTAGTAGGACGGAGGCGAAGTTCTTC	CSASRTEAKFF
16	TRBJ2-3	TRBV19	.	.	TGTGCCAGTAGTCGCGACAGCTTAGCCAGGGTCGGTACGCAGTATTTT	CASSRDSLARVGTQYF
13	TRBJ2-7	TRBV2	.	.	TGTGCCAGCAGTGGACAGCCCGGCTACGAGCAGTACTTC	CASSGQPGYEQYF
16	TRBJ1-6	TRBV7-2	.	.	TGTGCCAGCAGCTTAGGCGCCGGGAAATTTAATTCACCCCTCCACTTT	CASSLGAGKFNSPLHF
15	TRBJ2-1	TRBV18	.	TRBD1	TGTGCCAGCTCACCTTCGGGACAGGGAAGGGATGAGCAGTTCTTC	CASSPSGQGRDEQFF
15	TRBJ2-7	TRBV4-3	.	.	TGCGCCAGCAGCCAAGCCCCAACTAGTTCCTACGAGCAGTACTTC	CASSQAPTSSYEQYF
16	TRBJ2-4	TRBV15	.	TRBD2	TGTGCCACCAGCCCAGCGGGGGGCCCCTCCAAAAACATTCAGTACTTC	CATSPAGGPSKNIQYF
17	TRBJ2-3	TRBV7-2	.	TRBD2	TGTGCCAGCAGCTTACCCCGGGCGGGAGGCTCCACAGATACGCAGTATTTT	CASSLPRAGGSTDTQYF
16	TRBJ2-7	TRBV7-2	.	TRBD2	TGTGCCAGCAGCCCGGGACTAGCGGGAGTGATGTACGAGCAGTACTTC	CASSPGLAGVMYEQYF
15	TRBJ2-2	TRBV7-2	.	.	TGTGCCAGCAGCTTAGAAGAGGGTTCCACCGGGGAGCTGTTTTTT	CASSLEEGSTGELFF
14	TRBJ2-3	TRBV28	.	TRBD2	TGTGCCAGCAGAAAAGCGGGAGGGCCTGATACGCAGTATTTT	CASRKAGGPDTQYF
14	TRBJ1-4	TRBV4-1	few	TRBD1	TGCGCCAGCAGCCGGTCGACAGGGGTGGAAAAACTGTTTTTT	CASSRSTGVEKLFF
13	TRBJ1-5	TRBV19	.	TRBD1	TGTGCCGTCGGGACAGGTTCGGTAAGGCCCCAGCATTTT	CAVGTGSVRPQHF
15	TRBJ1-5	TRBV5-6	.	TRBD1	TGTGCCAGCAGCTTGACAGGGGCGCGCAATCAGCCCCAGCATTTT	CASSLTGARNQPQHF
14	TRBJ2-1	TRBV4-3	once	TRBD1	TGCGCCAGCACCCTACACCTCGACAGGGGTGAGCAGTTCTTC	CASTLHLDRGEQFF